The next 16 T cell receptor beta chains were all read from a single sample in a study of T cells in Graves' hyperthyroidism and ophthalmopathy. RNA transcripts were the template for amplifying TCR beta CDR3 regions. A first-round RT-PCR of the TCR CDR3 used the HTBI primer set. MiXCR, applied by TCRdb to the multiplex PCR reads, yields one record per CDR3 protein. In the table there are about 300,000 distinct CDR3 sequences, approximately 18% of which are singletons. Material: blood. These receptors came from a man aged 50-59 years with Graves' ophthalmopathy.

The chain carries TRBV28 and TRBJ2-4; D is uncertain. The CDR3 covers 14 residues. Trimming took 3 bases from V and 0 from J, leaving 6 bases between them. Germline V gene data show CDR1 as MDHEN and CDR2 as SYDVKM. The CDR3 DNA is TGTGCCAGCAGTTTGACCCTAGCCAAAAACATTCAGTACTTC. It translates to CASSLTLAKNIQYF.

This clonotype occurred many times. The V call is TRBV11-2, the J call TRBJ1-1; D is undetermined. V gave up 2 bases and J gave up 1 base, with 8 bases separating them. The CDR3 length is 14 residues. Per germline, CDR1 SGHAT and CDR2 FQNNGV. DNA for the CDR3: TGTGCCAGCAGCTTATTCGTTGAGAACACTGAAGCTTTCTTT. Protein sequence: CASSLFVENTEAFF.

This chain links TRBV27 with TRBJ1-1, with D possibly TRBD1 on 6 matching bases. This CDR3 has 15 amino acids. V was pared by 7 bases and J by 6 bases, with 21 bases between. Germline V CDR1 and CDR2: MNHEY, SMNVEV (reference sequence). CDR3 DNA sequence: TGTGCCAGCACCTCGACAGGCTCGGTTGTGGCTGAAGCTTTCTTT. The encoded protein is CASTSTGSVVAEAFF.

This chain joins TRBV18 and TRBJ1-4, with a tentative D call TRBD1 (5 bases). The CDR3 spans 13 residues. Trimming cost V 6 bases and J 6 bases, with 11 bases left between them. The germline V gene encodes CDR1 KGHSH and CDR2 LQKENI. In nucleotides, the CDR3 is TGTGCCAGCTCCCGGGGAGGGGATGAAAAACTGTTTTTT. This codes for CASSRGGDEKLFF.

The CDR3 nucleotides read TGCAGTGCCGAGGGGCCCTATGAAGCTTTCTTT. Protein product: CSAEGPYEAFF. This sequence joins TRBV20-1 and TRBJ1-1, with a weak D call TRBD1 (5 bases). Trimming took off 6 bases at V and 7 bases at J, with 12 bases between the two ends. CDR1 is DFQATT and CDR2 is SNEGSKA in the germline V gene (reference sequence). The CDR3 has 11 amino acids.

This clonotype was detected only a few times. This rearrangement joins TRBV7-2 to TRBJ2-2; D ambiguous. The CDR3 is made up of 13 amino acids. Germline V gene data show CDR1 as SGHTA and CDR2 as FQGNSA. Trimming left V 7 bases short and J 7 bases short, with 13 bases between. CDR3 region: CASTPWIGGELFF. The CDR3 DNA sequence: TGTGCCAGCACCCCGTGGATAGGCGGGGAGCTGTTTTTT.

CDR3 DNA: TGCGCCAGCAGTGAGCCAGGGGAGGATTCACCCCTCCACTTT. Its protein is CASSEPGEDSPLHF. The chain recombines TRBV10-2 with TRBJ1-6; maybe TRBD1 (6 bases). There are 14 residues in the CDR3. Trimming stripped 2 bases from V and 8 bases from J, with 10 bases between. CDR1 WSHSY and CDR2 SAAADI come from the germline V gene.

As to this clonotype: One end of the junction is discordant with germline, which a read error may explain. The CDR3 spells CASSPLPYEQYF. Here the CDR3 DNA reads TGTGCCAGCAGCCCCTTACCCTACGAGCAGTATTTC. The genes are TRBV7-9 and TRBJ2-7; no definite D call. The CDR3 length is 12 residues. The germline V gene has CDR1 SEHNR and CDR2 FQNEAQ (reference sequence).

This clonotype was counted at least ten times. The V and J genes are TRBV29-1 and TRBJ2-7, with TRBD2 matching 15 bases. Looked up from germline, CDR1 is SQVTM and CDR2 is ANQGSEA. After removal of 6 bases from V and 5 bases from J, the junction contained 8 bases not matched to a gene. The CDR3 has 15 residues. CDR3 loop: CSVGGTSGRTNEQYF. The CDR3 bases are TGCAGCGTGGGGGGGACTAGCGGGAGGACCAACGAGCAGTACTTC.

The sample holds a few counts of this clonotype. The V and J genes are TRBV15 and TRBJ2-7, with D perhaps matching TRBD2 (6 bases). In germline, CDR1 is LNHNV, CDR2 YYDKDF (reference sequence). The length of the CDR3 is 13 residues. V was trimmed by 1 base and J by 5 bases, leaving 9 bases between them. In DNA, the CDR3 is TGTGCCACCAGCAGAGGAGGGGAGGACGAGCAGTACTTC. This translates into CATSRGGEDEQYF.

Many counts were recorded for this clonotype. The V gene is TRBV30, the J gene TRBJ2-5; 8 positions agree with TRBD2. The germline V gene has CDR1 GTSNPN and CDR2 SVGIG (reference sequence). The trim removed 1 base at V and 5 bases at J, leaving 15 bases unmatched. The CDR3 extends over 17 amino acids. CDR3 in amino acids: CAWSAGLASRVVETQYF. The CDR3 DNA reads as TGTGCCTGGAGTGCCGGACTAGCCTCAAGAGTGGTGGAGACCCAGTACTTC.

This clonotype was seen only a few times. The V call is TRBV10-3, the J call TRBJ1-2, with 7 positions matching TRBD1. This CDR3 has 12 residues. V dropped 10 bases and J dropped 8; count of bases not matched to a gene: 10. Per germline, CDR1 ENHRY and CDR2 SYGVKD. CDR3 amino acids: CATREGAEGYTF. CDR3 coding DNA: TGTGCCACCAGGGAGGGGGCGGAAGGCTACACCTTC.

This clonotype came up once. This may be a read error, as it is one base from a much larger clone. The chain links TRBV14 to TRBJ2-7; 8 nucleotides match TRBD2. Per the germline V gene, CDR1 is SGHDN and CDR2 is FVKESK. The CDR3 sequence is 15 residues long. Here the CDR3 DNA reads TGTGCCAGCAGCCAAGAGAGTAGCGGGGCCTACGATCAGTACTTC. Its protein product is CASSQESSGAYDQYF. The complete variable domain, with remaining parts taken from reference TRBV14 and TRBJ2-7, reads EAGVTQFPSHSVIEKGQTVTLRCDPISGHDNLYWYRRVMGKEIKFLLHFVKESKQDESGMPNNRFLAERTGGTYSTLKVQPAELEDSGVYFCASSQESSGAYDQYFGPGTRLTVT.

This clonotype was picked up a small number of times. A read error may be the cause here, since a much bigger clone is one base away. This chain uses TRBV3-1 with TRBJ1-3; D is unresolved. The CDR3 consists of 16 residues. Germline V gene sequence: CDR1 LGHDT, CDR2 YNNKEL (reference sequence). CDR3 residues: CASSPPAVTSGNTTYF. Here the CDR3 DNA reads TGTGCCAGCAGCCCGCCGGCGGTGACGTCTGGAAACACCACATATTTT.

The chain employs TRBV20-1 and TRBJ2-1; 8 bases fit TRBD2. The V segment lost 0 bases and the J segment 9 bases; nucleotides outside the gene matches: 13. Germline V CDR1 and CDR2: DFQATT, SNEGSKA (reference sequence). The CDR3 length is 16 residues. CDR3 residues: CSARDPAGGRLREQFF. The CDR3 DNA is TGCAGTGCTAGAGATCCTGCGGGAGGACGCCTCCGTGAGCAGTTCTTC.

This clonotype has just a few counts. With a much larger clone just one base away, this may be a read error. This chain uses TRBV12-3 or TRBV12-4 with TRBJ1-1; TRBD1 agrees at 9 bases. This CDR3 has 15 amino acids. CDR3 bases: TGTGCCAGCAGCCCAACAGGGGGCTTAGACACTGAAGCTTCCTTT. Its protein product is CASSPTGGLDTEASF.